Given below is one T cell receptor beta chain in context. Antigen unknown. The immunoSEQ assay was v3.0, run at survey level. Measured with immunoSEQ multiplex PCR; TCRdb has only the in-frame clones, and not every one. The sample has approximately 47,000 clones, about 88% seen once. The sample is drawn from a study of long-term antiretroviral therapy in people with HIV. Study-level results: Diversity increased after ART yet remained lower than in transplant donor controls.

V was clipped by 3 bases and J by 5 bases, with 13 bases between them. This CDR3 spans 14 amino acids. Germline loops: CDR1 KGHSH, CDR2 LQKENI. The TCR sequence derives from a woman between 18 and 29 years old with HIV. The sequencing here drew on unsorted PBMCs, taken 0.8 years after starting antiretroviral therapy. The rearrangement links TRBV18 to TRBJ1-1; D may be TRBD1 (6 bases). CDR3 bases: TGTGCCAGCTCACCGACGAGGACAGAAACTGAAGCTTTCTTT. Its translation: CASSPTRTETEAFF.